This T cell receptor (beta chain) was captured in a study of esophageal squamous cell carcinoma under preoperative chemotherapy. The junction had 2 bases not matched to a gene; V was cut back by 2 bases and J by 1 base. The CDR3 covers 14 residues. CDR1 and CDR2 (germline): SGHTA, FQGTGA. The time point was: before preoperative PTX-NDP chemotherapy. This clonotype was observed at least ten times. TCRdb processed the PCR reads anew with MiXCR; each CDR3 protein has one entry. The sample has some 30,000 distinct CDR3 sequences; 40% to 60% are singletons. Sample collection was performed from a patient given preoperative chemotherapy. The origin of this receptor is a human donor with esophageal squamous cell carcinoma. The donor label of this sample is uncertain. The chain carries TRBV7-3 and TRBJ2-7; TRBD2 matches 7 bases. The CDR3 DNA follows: TGTGCCAGCAGCTTATTAGCGGGTTCCTACGAGCAGTACTTC. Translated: CASSLLAGSYEQYF.